These 32 T cell receptor beta chains were all obtained from the same sample, sequenced in a study of T cells in women clearing cervical HPV infection. TCRdb's table, derived via immunoSEQ multiplex PCR, lists solely in-frame clones and lacks some. Its clone listing holds around 19,000 clones. Sequencing was carried out using blood buffy coat. Receptor source: a woman aged 18-70 years with a cervical HPV16 infection that either progressed to CIN3+ or cleared (not recorded which).

Worth noting for this clone: The read is 3 residues too short to cover the CDR3 end, so that end is filled in from the germline J gene. The same CDR3 is also encoded by other DNA sequences in this sample. The chain has TRBV7-2 and TRBJ1-3; maybe TRBD1 (5 bases). This CDR3 comprises 15 residues. In germline, CDR1 is SGHTA, CDR2 FQGNSA. V was pared by 6 bases and J by 0 bases, with 12 bases between. The CDR3 DNA, read in part, is TGTGCCAGCAGTGCAGGGCCGAACTCTGGAAACACC. Its protein is CASSAGPNSGNT. The full CDR3 reads CASSAGPNSGNTIYF.

Incomplete CDR3 DNA: TGTGCCAGCAGTGCCCTAGGGACTAGCGAAGAGACC. Amino acids: CASSALGTSEET. The CDR3 in full is CASSALGTSEETQYF. This chain connects TRBV6-1 to TRBJ2-5; 10 bases match TRBD2. The CDR3 end falls 3 residues outside the read, so it is completed with the germline J gene. Trimming took 4 bases from V and 3 from J; bases not matched to a gene: 5. This CDR3 region has 15 residues. CDR1 and CDR2 (germline): MNHNS, SASEGT.

With respect to this clone: The sequence runs out 3 residues before the end of the CDR3; the remainder is reconstructed from the germline J gene. The chain recombines TRBV28 with TRBJ1-5; D call uncertain. V was trimmed by 5 bases and J by 7 bases, leaving 9 bases between them. Germline V gene sequence: CDR1 MDHEN, CDR2 SYDVKM. The CDR3 consists of 12 residues. CDR3: CASSGGGQPQHF. The covered CDR3 bases are TGTGCCAGCAGTGGAGGAGGGCAGCCC.

A remark on this clone: The CDR3 end lies 3 residues beyond the end of the read and is filled in from the germline J gene. The chain is built from TRBV6-4 and TRBJ2-3; TRBD1 might be the D (5 bases). The CDR3 is 14 amino acids. CDR1 MRHNA and CDR2 SNTAGT come from the germline V gene. Incomplete CDR3 DNA: TGTGCCAGCAGTGAACAGGCCAGCAATCAGCCG. The encoded protein is CASSEQASNQP. The complete CDR3 sequence is CASSEQASNQPQYF.

As regards this clone: The read ends 3 residues before the CDR3 terminus; that terminus is restored from the germline J gene. The gene calls are TRBV6-2 or TRBV6-3 and TRBJ1-2; D may be TRBD1 (5 bases). Germline CDR1 and CDR2: MNHEY and SVGEGT. The CDR3 sequence is 12 residues long. The CDR3 region is CASSYRGRDYTF. CDR3 bases read: TGTGCCAGCAGTTACAGGGGTAGGGAC.

Comment on this clone: The read finishes 3 residues shy of the CDR3 end, and the germline J gene is used to complete it. This chain connects TRBV13 to TRBJ1-5; 7 bases are a match to TRBD1. The J segment lost 8 bases and the V segment lost 6 bases, leaving 10 bases of the junction unmatched. The CDR3 has 14 residues. Germline V gene data show CDR1 as PRHDT and CDR2 as FYEKMQ (reference sequence). CDR3 DNA, as far as it was read: TGTGCCAGCAGACGCAGAGGGGGCCTGGAGCCC. This encodes CASRRRGGLEP. In full, the CDR3 reads CASRRRGGLEPQHF. Together with reference TRBV13 and TRBJ1-5, the CDR3 gives the full variable domain: AAGVIQSPRHLIKEKRETATLKCYPIPRHDTVYWYQQGPGQDPQFLISFYEKMQSDKGSIPDRFSAQQFSDYHSELNMSSLELGDSALYFCASRRRGGLEPQHFGDGTRLSIL.

On this clone itself: The CDR3 is cut off 3 residues early in the read; its end comes from the germline J gene. The chain is built from TRBV5-4 and TRBJ2-3, with a weak D call TRBD2 (6 bases). The CDR3 runs to 15 residues. Germline assignment: CDR1 SGHNT and CDR2 YYREEE (reference sequence). V was clipped by 0 bases and J by 2 bases, with 10 bases between them. CDR3 region: CASSLARGTTDTQYF. CDR3 DNA (partial): TGTGCCAGCAGCTTGGCCCGGGGGACCACAGATACG.

On this clone: The read terminates 3 residues before the CDR3 end, so the remaining end is supplied by the germline J gene. The J gene is TRBJ1-1, the V gene TRBV19, with a tentative D call TRBD1 (5 bases). Germline CDR1 is LNHDA and CDR2 is SQIVND (reference sequence). With 6 bases removed from V and 6 bases from J, the gap between germline ends came to 20 bases. The CDR3 has 15 amino acids. CDR3 DNA (partial): TGTGCCAGTAGCGACCCCCCAGGGAGCTTATCTGAA. As protein: CASSDPPGSLSE. The entire CDR3 protein is CASSDPPGSLSEAFF.

Remarks on this clone: Read data end 3 residues before the CDR3 end; the end is taken from the germline J gene. The V gene is TRBV5-1, the J gene TRBJ2-5, with D possibly matching TRBD2 (5 bases). Trimming took 5 bases from V and 4 from J, leaving 12 bases between them. This CDR3 is 13 amino acids long. Germline assignment: CDR1 SGHRS and CDR2 YFSETQ. CDR3 loop: CASSTGWGETQYF. CDR3 DNA (partial): TGCGCCAGCAGTACGGGGTGGGGAGAGACC.

Worth noting for this clone: The read terminates 3 residues before the CDR3 end, so the remaining end is supplied by the germline J gene. This chain uses TRBV7-7 with TRBJ2-3; maybe TRBD2 (6 bases). The CDR3 runs to 14 residues. The ends were cut back, 5 bases at V and 0 bases at J, with 9 bases in the middle. Germline V lookup: CDR1 SSHAT, CDR2 FNYEAQ (reference sequence). Partial CDR3 DNA: TGTGCCAGCAGCCCCGCGGGGAGCACAGATACG. It specifies CASSPAGSTDT. The whole CDR3 protein reads CASSPAGSTDTQYF.

To note about this clone: The read ends 3 residues early relative to the CDR3; the germline J gene fills the gap. The V call is TRBV30, the J call TRBJ2-2; possibly TRBD2 for D (6 bases). This CDR3 has 15 amino acids. The germline gives CDR1 GTSNPN, CDR2 SVGIG (reference sequence). The CDR3 sequence is CAWSVSKGRNSPLFF. Incomplete CDR3 DNA: TGTGCCTGGAGTGTAAGCAAGGGGAGGAATTCACCG.

A note on this clone: A junction end diverges from the germline sequence, so it may reflect a read error. The read finishes 3 residues shy of the CDR3 end, and the germline J gene is used to complete it. The V and J genes are TRBV7-7 and TRBJ1-2; D is unclear. Germline V lookup: CDR1 SSHAT, CDR2 FNYEAQ (reference sequence). The length of the CDR3 is 14 residues. The CDR3 bases that were read are TGTGCTAGCAGCCCTAGTAGCGGAGGAAACGAC. This encodes CASSPSSGGND. In full, the CDR3 reads CASSPSSGGNDYTF.

On this clone: The read gets to within 3 residues of the CDR3 end, and the germline J gene fills in the rest. The rearrangement uses TRBV28 and TRBJ1-2, with D possibly being TRBD1 (6 bases). Trimming removed 6 bases at V and 6 bases at J, with 11 bases between. Germline assignment: CDR1 MDHEN and CDR2 SYDVKM. The CDR3 has 12 amino acids. CDR3: CASRQGFHGYTF. The CDR3 bases that were read are TGTGCCAGCAGGCAGGGGTTTCATGGC.

In the case of this clone: The observed sequence ends 3 residues before the CDR3 terminus, with the missing tail filled in from the germline J gene. The V and J genes are TRBV7-9 and TRBJ1-1; TRBD1 agrees at 8 bases. V dropped 4 bases and J dropped 2; count of bases not matched to a gene: 3. Looked up from germline, CDR1 is SEHNR and CDR2 is FQNEAQ (reference sequence). The CDR3 has 14 residues. The CDR3 sequence is CASSSDRGNTEAFF. CDR3 DNA, as far as it was read: TGTGCCAGCAGCTCCGACAGGGGCAACACTGAA. The full variable domain, completed using reference TRBV7-9 and TRBJ1-1, is DTGVSQNPRHKITKRGQNVTFRCDPISEHNRLYWYRQTLGQGPEFLTYFQNEAQLEKSRLLSDRFSAERPKGSFSTLEIQRTEQGDSAMYLCASSSDRGNTEAFFGQGTRLTVV.

In the case of this clone: A read error may produce the germline difference seen at one junction end. With the read ending 3 residues before the CDR3 end, the germline J gene is used to fill in that end. The rearrangement uses TRBV29-1 and TRBJ2-1, with D uncertain. CDR1 and CDR2 (germline): SQVTM, ANQGSEA. CDR3 size: 11 residues. CDR3 DNA, as far as it was read: TGCAGCTTTGAAGCATTTAATGAG. It is translated as CSFEAFNE. The CDR3, in full, reads CSFEAFNEQFF.

Turning to this clone: With the read ending 3 residues before the CDR3 end, the germline J gene is used to fill in that end. V usage is TRBV7-8 and J usage is TRBJ2-3; TRBD1 matches 9 bases. Germline-derived CDR1 and CDR2 are SGHVS and FQNEAQ. The CDR3 totals 18 residues. The CDR3 sequence is CASSLGIRGQGVGETQYF. The DNA read from the CDR3 is TGTGCCAGCAGCTTAGGAATCAGGGGACAGGGTGTAGGGGAGACG.

CDR3 bases read: TGCAGTGCTAGAGAGGCCGCCACAGATACC. Translating it yields CSAREAATDT. The whole CDR3 region reads CSAREAATDTQYF. The V call is TRBV20-1, the J call TRBJ2-5, with unresolved D. Sequencing ends 3 residues short of the CDR3 end; the germline J gene provides the rest. Germline CDR1 DFQATT, CDR2 SNEGSKA (reference sequence). The CDR3 consists of 13 residues.

Note on this clone: The read comes to an end 3 residues before the CDR3 does, leaving the germline J gene to fill in the end. The V call is TRBV9, the J call TRBJ2-3, with 9 bases that match TRBD2. The CDR3 totals 16 residues. Germline V gene data show CDR1 as SGDLS and CDR2 as YYNGEE. V was clipped by 0 bases and J by 0 bases; unmatched bases: 2. The DNA read from the CDR3 is TGTGCCAGCAGCGTAGCTAGCGGGACAAGCACAGATACG. Translating it yields CASSVASGTSTDT. The full CDR3 reads CASSVASGTSTDTQYF.

Concerning this clone itself: Read sequence stops 3 residues before the CDR3 end, and the germline J gene provides the missing end. V is TRBV30 and J is TRBJ1-1; D is perhaps TRBD1 (6 bases). The CDR3 runs 12 residues. Germline CDR1 reads GTSNPN; CDR2 reads SVGIG (reference sequence). The CDR3 DNA, read in part, is TGTGCCTGGAGTGGAGACAGGCCCGAA. Amino acids: CAWSGDRPE. The full CDR3 reads CAWSGDRPEAFF.

Notes on this clone: The CDR3 extends 3 residues past the end of the read, so its final part is completed from the germline J gene. The chain recombines TRBV5-1 with TRBJ2-7, with TRBD1 identical over 10 bases. Germline V gene data show CDR1 as SGHRS and CDR2 as YFSETQ. Germline trimming cut 0 bases from V and 5 bases from J; bases unmatched to any gene: 5. This CDR3 is 15 amino acids long. This CDR3 is CASSLEGQGVHEQYF. CDR3 bases read: TGCGCCAGCAGCTTGGAAGGACAGGGGGTCCACGAG.

As concerns this clone: Read coverage stops 3 residues before the CDR3 terminus; the germline J gene supplies the remainder. The sample has other DNA sequences that encode this CDR3 too. The rearrangement joins TRBV30 to TRBJ1-4, with a weak D call TRBD1 (6 bases). Germline values: CDR1 GTSNPN, CDR2 SVGIG (reference sequence). The CDR3 is 13 residues long. CDR3 in amino acids: CAWLGRGNSPLFF. The sequenced CDR3 bases are TGTGCCTGGTTAGGCAGGGGCAATTCACCA.

The sequenced CDR3 bases are TGCGCCAGCAGCCCGAAACCAGGAGATACG. Translated, it gives CASSPKPGDT. The whole CDR3 is CASSPKPGDTQYF. V usage is TRBV5-1 and J usage is TRBJ2-3; D remains ambiguous. The CDR3 goes on 3 residues after the read ends, and that part is filled in from the germline J gene. CDR1 SGHRS and CDR2 YFSETQ come from the germline V gene. The V end lost 4 bases, the J end lost 5 bases, and 11 bases lay between the germline ends. The CDR3 length is 13 residues.

Notes on this clone: The read ends 3 residues before the CDR3 terminus; that terminus is restored from the germline J gene. The rearrangement links TRBV2 to TRBJ2-7, with D possibly TRBD1 on 5 matching bases. CDR1 and CDR2 (germline): SNHLY, FYNNEI. Trimming stripped 5 bases from V and 6 bases from J, with 14 bases between. The CDR3 is made up of 13 amino acids. The CDR3 sequence: CASSPGPTSEQYF. Incomplete CDR3 DNA: TGTGCCAGCAGTCCAGGGCCAACCTCCGAG.

Partial CDR3 DNA: TGTGCCAGTAGTATAGGTCTAAGGAGCGCCTACGAC. It specifies CASSIGLRSAYD. The whole CDR3 protein reads CASSIGLRSAYDYTF. The chain couples TRBV19 to TRBJ1-2, with D hard to call. The read ends 3 residues before the CDR3 terminus; that terminus is restored from the germline J gene. Per the germline V gene, CDR1 is LNHDA and CDR2 is SQIVND (reference sequence). This CDR3 is built from 15 residues. The complete variable domain, with remaining parts taken from reference TRBV19 and TRBJ1-2, reads DGGITQSPKYLFRKEGQNVTLSCEQNLNHDAMYWYRQDPGQGLRLIYYSQIVNDFQKGDIAEGYSVSREKKESFPLTVTSAQKNPTAFYLCASSIGLRSAYDYTFGSGTRLTVV.

Comment on this clone: The read terminates 3 residues before the CDR3 end, so the remaining end is supplied by the germline J gene. The rearrangement uses TRBV5-8 and TRBJ1-1, with 8 bases identical to TRBD1. CDR3 size: 14 residues. Germline values: CDR1 SGHTS, CDR2 YDEGEE. The trim removed 4 bases at V and 4 bases at J, leaving 6 bases unmatched. The sequenced CDR3 bases are TGTGCCAGCAGCCCCCGGACAGGGCGCACTGAA. Translation gives CASSPRTGRTE. The full CDR3 protein reads CASSPRTGRTEAFF.

For this clone: Read sequence stops 3 residues before the CDR3 end, and the germline J gene provides the missing end. The chain is built from TRBV7-9 and TRBJ1-2; TRBD1 might be the D (6 bases). Germline V gene data show CDR1 as SEHNR and CDR2 as FQNEAQ (reference sequence). The CDR3 totals 14 residues. CDR3 DNA (partial): TGTGCCAGCAGCTTTGGACAGTTCGGCTACGAC. It translates to CASSFGQFGYD. The entire CDR3 sequence reads CASSFGQFGYDYTF.

As concerns this clone: Read sequence stops 3 residues before the CDR3 end, and the germline J gene provides the missing end. At the DNA level, this CDR3 is encoded by other sequences in the same sample as well. This chain connects TRBV7-9 to TRBJ1-1, with TRBD1 matching over 10 bases. Germline assignment: CDR1 SEHNR and CDR2 FQNEAQ (reference sequence). The CDR3 covers 15 residues. The covered CDR3 bases are TGTGCCAGCAGCTCTGGACAGGGGGGACCATACGAA. This gives the protein CASSSGQGGPYE. In full, the CDR3 is CASSSGQGGPYEAFF.

To note about this clone: The read comes to an end 3 residues before the CDR3 does, leaving the germline J gene to fill in the end. V and J are TRBV18 and TRBJ2-1; 9 bases map to TRBD2. After removal of 5 bases from V and 8 bases from J, the junction contained 13 bases not matched to a gene. CDR1 and CDR2 from the germline V gene are KGHSH and LQKENI. There are 16 residues in the CDR3. The sequenced part of the CDR3 DNA is TGTGCCAGCTCAACATCTAGCGGGGCCCAATTGGATGAG. This sequence encodes CASSTSSGAQLDE. The whole CDR3 protein is CASSTSSGAQLDEQFF.

Notes on this clone: Read sequence stops 3 residues before the CDR3 end, and the germline J gene provides the missing end. The chain has TRBV7-9 and TRBJ2-3; possible D gene TRBD1, 6 bases. CDR3 length: 13 residues. CDR1 and CDR2 from the germline V gene are SEHNR and FQNEAQ (reference sequence). The sequenced CDR3 bases are TGTGCCAGCAGCATAGGACAGAGGGAGACG. The encoded protein is CASSIGQRET. The CDR3 as a whole reads CASSIGQRETQYF.

Note on this clone: The read ends 3 residues shy of where the CDR3 ends; the end is completed using the germline J gene. The gene calls are TRBV18 and TRBJ2-5; no clear D gene. Germline assignment: CDR1 KGHSH and CDR2 LQKENI. There are 14 residues in the CDR3. V lost 4 bases, J lost 2 bases, and 11 bases lay in between. CDR3 amino acids: CASSLEILQETQYF. The CDR3 DNA, read in part, is TGTGCCAGCTCACTAGAGATTCTTCAAGAGACC. The complete variable domain, with remaining parts taken from reference TRBV18 and TRBJ2-5, reads NAGVMQNPRHLVRRRGQEARLRCSPMKGHSHVYWYRQLPEEGLKFMVYLQKENIIDESGMPKERFSAEFPKEGPSILRIQQVVRGDSAAYFCASSLEILQETQYFGPGTRLLVL.

As regards this clone: The read falls 3 residues short of the CDR3 end, and the missing part is taken from the germline J gene. The chain has TRBV24-1 and TRBJ2-3, with D perhaps matching TRBD1 (5 bases). The CDR3 sequence is 14 residues long. The ends were cut back, 3 bases at V and 1 base at J, with 7 bases in the middle. The germline V gene encodes CDR1 KGHDR and CDR2 SFDVKD. CDR3 loop: CATSDDRGTDTQYF. The sequenced part of the CDR3 DNA is TGTGCCACCAGTGATGACAGAGGCACAGATACG.

With regard to this clone: The CDR3 extends 3 residues past the end of the read, so its final part is completed from the germline J gene. V is TRBV5-1 and J is TRBJ2-3, with 8 bases matching TRBD1. There are 17 residues in the CDR3. CDR1 and CDR2 (germline): SGHRS, YFSETQ. CDR3 bases read: TGCGCCAGCAGCTTGGAAGATCGACAGGGGATTGGTGGGACG. Encoded protein: CASSLEDRQGIGGT. The CDR3 as a whole reads CASSLEDRQGIGGTQYF. Complete variable domain (other parts from reference TRBV5-1 and TRBJ2-3): KAGVTQTPRYLIKTRGQQVTLSCSPISGHRSVSWYQQTPGQGLQFLFEYFSETQRNKGNFPGRFSGRQFSNSRSEMNVSTLELGDSALYLCASSLEDRQGIGGTQYFGPGTRLTVL.